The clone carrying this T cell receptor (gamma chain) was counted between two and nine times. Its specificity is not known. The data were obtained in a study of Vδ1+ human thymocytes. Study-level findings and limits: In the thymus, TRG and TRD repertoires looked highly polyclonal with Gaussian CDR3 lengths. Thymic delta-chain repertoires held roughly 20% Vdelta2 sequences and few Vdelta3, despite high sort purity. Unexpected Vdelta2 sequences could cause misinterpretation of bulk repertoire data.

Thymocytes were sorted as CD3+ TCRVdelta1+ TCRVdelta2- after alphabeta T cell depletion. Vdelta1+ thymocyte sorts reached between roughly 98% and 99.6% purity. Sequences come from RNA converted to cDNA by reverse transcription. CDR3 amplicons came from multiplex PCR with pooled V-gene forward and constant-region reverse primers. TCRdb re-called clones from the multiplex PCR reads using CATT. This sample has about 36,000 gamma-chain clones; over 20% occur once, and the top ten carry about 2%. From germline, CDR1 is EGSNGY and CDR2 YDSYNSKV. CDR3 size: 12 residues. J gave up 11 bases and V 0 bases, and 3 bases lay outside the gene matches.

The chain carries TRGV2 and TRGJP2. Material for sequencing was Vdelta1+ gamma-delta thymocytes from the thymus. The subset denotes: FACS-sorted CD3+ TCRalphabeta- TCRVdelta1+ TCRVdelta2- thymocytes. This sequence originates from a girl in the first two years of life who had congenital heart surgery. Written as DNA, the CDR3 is TGTGCCACCTGGGACGGGTCCTGGATCAAGACGTTT. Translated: CATWDGSWIKTF.